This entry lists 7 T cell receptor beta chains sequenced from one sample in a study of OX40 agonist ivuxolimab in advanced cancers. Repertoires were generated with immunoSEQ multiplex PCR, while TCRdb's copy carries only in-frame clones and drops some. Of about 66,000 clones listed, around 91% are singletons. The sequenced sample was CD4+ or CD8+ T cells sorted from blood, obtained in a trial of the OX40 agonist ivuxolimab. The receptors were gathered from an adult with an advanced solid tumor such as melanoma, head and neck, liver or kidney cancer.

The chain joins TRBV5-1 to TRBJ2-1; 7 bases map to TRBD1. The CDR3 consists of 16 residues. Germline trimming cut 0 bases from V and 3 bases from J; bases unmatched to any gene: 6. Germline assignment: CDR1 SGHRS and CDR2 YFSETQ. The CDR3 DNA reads TGCGCCAGCAGCTTGGGGTCACAGGGGCGCTACAATGAGCAGTTCTTC. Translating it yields CASSLGSQGRYNEQFF. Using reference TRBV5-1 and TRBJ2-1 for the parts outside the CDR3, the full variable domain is KAGVTQTPRYLIKTRGQQVTLSCSPISGHRSVSWYQQTPGQGLQFLFEYFSETQRNKGNFPGRFSGRQFSNSRSEMNVSTLELGDSALYLCASSLGSQGRYNEQFFGPGTRLTVL.

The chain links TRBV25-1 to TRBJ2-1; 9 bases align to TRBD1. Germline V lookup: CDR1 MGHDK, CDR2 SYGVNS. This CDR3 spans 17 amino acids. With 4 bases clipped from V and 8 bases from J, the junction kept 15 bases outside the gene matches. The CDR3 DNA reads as TGTGCCAGCAGTGGGGGTCCAGGGACAGGGATTGAGGATGAGCAGTTCTTC. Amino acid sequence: CASSGGPGTGIEDEQFF.

The CDR3 region has the DNA TGTGCCAGCAGCTTGGCGGTTCTCCTAGGCCAAGAGACCCAGTACTTC. Encoded protein: CASSLAVLLGQETQYF. The rearrangement links TRBV5-8 to TRBJ2-5; D is unresolved. CDR1 SGHTS and CDR2 YDEGEE come from the germline V gene. V lost 0 bases and J 1 base, leaving 13 bases between the germline ends. The CDR3 runs 16 residues.

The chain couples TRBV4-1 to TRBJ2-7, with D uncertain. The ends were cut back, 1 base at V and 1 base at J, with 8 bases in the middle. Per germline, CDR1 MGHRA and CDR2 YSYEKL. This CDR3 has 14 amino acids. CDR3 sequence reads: CASSQAASSYEQYF. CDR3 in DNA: TGCGCCAGCAGCCAAGCGGCTAGTTCCTACGAGCAGTACTTC.

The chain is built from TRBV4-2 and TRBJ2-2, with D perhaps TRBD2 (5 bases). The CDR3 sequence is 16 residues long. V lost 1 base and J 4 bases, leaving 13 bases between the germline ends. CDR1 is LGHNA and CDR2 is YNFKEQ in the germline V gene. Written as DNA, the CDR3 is TGTGCCAGCAGCCAAGCCCTGGGCGCGGGCACCGGGGAGCTGTTTTTT. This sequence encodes CASSQALGAGTGELFF.

The CDR3 region has the DNA TGCGCCAGCAGTCCCCCGGGACAGGGGTCCCACGAGCAGTACTTC. Translation: CASSPPGQGSHEQYF. The J gene is TRBJ2-7, the V gene TRBV5-1; TRBD1 matches at 10 bases. The CDR3 runs 15 residues. The V and J ends lost 5 bases and 5 bases, in that order; junction bases with no gene match: 10. Looked up from germline, CDR1 is SGHRS and CDR2 is YFSETQ.

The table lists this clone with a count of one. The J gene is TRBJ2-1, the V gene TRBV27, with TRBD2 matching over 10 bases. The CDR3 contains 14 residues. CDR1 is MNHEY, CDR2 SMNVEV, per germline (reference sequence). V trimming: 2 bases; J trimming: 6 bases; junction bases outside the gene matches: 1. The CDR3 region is CASSLGLAVNEQFF. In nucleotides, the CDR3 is TGTGCCAGCAGTTTAGGACTAGCGGTCAATGAGCAGTTCTTC.